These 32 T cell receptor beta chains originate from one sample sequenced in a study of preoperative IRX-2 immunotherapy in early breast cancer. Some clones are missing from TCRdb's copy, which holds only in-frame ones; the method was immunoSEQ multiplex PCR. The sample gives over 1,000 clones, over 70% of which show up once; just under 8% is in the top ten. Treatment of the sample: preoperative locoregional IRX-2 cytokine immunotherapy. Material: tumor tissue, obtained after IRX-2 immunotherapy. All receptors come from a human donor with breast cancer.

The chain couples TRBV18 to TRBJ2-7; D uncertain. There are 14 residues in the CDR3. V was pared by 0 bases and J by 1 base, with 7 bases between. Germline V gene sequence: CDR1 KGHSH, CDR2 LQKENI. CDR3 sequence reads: CASSPPVQSYEQYF. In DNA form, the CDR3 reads TGTGCCAGCTCACCACCGGTACAGTCCTACGAGCAGTACTTC.

The CDR3 sequence: CASTGANVLTF. The DNA of the CDR3 is TGTGCCAGTACTGGGGCCAACGTCCTGACTTTC. The J gene is TRBJ2-6, the V gene TRBV19; D call uncertain. Germline CDR1 LNHDA, CDR2 SQIVND (reference sequence). The CDR3 length is 11 residues. The V end was cut by 7 bases, the J end by 2 bases, with 0 bases between.

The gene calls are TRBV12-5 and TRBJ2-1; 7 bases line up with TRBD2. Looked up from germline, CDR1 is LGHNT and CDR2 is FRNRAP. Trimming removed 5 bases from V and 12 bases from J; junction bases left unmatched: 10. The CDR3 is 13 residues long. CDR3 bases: TGTGCTAGTGGTCTGGAAGCGGGGTCGGGGCAGTTCTTC. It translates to CASGLEAGSGQFF.

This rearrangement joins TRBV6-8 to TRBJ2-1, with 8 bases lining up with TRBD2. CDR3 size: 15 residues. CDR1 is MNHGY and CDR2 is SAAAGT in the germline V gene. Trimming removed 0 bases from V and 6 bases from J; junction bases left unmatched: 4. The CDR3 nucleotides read TGTGCCAGCAGTTACTCACTAGCGGAGGGCAATGAGCAGTTCTTC. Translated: CASSYSLAEGNEQFF.

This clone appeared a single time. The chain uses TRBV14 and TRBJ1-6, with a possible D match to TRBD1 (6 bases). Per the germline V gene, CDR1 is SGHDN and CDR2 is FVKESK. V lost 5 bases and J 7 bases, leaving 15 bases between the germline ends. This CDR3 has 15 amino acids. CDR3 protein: CASSSSRGPNSPLHF. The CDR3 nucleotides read TGTGCCAGCAGCTCCTCGCGGGGGCCCAATTCACCCCTCCACTTT.

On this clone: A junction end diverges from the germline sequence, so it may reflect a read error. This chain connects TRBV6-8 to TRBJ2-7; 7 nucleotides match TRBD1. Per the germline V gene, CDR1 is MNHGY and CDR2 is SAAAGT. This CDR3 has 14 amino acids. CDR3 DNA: TGTGCCATCAGTGGGGGACAGATCTCCTACGAGCAGTACTTC. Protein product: CAISGGQISYEQYF.

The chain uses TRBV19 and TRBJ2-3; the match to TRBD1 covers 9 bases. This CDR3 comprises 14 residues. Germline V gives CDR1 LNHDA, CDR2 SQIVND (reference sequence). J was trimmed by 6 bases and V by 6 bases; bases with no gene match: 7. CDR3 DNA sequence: TGTGCCAGTAGACTAACAGGGGGCTCGGATACGCAGTATTTT. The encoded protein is CASRLTGGSDTQYF. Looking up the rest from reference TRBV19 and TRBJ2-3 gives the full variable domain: DGGITQSPKYLFRKEGQNVTLSCEQNLNHDAMYWYRQDPGQGLRLIYYSQIVNDFQKGDIAEGYSVSREKKESFPLTVTSAQKNPTAFYLCASRLTGGSDTQYFGPGTRLTVL.

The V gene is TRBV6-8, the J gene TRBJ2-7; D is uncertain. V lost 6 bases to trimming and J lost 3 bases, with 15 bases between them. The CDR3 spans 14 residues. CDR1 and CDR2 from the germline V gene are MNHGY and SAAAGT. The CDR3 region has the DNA TGTGCCAGCAGCCCATCTAGACTGTACTACGAGCAGTACTTC. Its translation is CASSPSRLYYEQYF.

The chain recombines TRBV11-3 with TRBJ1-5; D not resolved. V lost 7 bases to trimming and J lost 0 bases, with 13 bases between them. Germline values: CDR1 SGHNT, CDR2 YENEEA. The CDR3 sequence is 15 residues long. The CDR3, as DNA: TGTGCCAGCACCAAAGCCCCAGATAGCAATCAGCCCCAGCATTTT. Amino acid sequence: CASTKAPDSNQPQHF. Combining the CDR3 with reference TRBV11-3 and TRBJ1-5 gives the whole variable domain EAGVVQSPRYKIIEKKQPVAFWCNPISGHNTLYWYLQNLGQGPELLIRYENEEAVDDSQLPKDRFSAERLKGVDSTLKIQPAELGDSAVYLCASTKAPDSNQPQHFGDGTRLSIL.

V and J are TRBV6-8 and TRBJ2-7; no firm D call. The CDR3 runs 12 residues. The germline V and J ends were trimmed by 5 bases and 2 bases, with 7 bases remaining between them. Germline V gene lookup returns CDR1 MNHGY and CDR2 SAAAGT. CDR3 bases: TGTGCCAGCAGTATGACGGCCTACGAGCAGTACTTC. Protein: CASSMTAYEQYF.

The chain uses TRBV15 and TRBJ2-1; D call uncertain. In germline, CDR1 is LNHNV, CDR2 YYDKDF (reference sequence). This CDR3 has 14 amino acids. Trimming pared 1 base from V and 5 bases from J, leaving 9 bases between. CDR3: CATSRVGINNEQFF. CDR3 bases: TGTGCCACCAGCAGAGTTGGTATCAACAATGAGCAGTTCTTC.

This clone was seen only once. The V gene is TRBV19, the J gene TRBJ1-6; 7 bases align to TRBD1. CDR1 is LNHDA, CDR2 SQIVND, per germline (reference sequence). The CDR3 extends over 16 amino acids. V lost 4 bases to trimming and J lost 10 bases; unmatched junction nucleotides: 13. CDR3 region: CASSTHMSGGQSPLHF. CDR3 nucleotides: TGTGCCAGTAGTACCCATATGTCAGGGGGTCAATCACCCCTCCACTTT.

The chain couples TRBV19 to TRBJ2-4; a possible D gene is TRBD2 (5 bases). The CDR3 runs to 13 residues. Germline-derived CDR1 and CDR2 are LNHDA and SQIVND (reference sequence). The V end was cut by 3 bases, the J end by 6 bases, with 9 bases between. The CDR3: CASSIGDLNIQYF. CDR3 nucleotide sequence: TGTGCCAGTAGTATCGGGGATCTAAACATTCAGTACTTC.

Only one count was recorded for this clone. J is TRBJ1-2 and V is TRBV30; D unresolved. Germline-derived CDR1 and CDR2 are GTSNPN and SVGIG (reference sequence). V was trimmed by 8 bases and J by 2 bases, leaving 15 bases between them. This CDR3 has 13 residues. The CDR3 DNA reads TGTGCCGGCGGAAACGCCGGAAACTATGGCTACACCTTC. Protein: CAGGNAGNYGYTF.

The CDR3, as DNA: TGTGCCAGTAGTAGGCCGGGACAGGGGTACTATGGCTACACCTTC. The encoded protein is CASSRPGQGYYGYTF. The chain combines TRBV19 with TRBJ1-2, with 10 bases aligning to TRBD1. The V gene's germline CDR1 is LNHDA and CDR2 SQIVND (reference sequence). This CDR3 is 15 amino acids long. The junction had 5 bases not matched to a gene; V was cut back by 4 bases and J by 3 bases.

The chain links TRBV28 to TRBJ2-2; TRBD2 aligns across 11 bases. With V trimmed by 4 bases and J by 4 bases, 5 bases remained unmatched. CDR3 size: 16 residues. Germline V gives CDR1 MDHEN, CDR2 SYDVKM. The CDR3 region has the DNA TGTGCCAGCAGTTCTTCCGGGACTAGCGGCACCGGGGAGCTGTTTTTT. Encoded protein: CASSSSGTSGTGELFF.

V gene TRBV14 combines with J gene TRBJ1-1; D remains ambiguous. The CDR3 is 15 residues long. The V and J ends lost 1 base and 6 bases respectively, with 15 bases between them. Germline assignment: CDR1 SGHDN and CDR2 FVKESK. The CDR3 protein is CASSQARPGIAEAFF. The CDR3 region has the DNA TGTGCCAGCAGCCAAGCGAGGCCGGGCATCGCTGAAGCTTTCTTT.

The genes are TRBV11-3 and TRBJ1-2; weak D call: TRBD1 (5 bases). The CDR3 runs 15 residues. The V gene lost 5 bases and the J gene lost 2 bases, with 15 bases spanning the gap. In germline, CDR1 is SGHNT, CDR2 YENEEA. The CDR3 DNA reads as TGTGCCAGCAGCGATCAACAGGCCTCCAACTATGGCTACACCTTC. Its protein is CASSDQQASNYGYTF.

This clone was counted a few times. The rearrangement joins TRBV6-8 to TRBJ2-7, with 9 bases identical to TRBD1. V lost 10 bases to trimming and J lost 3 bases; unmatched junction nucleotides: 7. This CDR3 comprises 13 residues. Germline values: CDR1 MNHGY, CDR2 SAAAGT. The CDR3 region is CAITGQGSYEQYF. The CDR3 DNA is TGTGCCATCACAGGACAGGGGAGCTACGAGCAGTACTTC.

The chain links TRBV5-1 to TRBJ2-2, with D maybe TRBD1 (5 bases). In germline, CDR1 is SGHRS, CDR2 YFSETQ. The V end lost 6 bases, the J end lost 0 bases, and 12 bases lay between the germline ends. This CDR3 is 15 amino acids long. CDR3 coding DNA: TGCGCCAGCAAAGGGGCCGTCGCGAACACCGGGGAGCTGTTTTTT. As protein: CASKGAVANTGELFF.

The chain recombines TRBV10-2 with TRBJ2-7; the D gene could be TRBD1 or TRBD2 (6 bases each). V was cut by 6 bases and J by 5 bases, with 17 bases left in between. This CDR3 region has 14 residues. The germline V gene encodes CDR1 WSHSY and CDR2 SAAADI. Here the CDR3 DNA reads TGCGCCAGCAGGGGGTCGGGGGCGAGGGACGAGCAGTACTTC. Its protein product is CASRGSGARDEQYF.

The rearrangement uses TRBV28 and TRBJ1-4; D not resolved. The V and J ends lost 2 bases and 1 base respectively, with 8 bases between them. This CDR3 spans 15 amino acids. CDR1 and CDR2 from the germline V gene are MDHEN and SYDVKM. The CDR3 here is CASSLSGVTNEKLFF. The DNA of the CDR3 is TGTGCCAGCAGTTTAAGCGGCGTAACTAATGAAAAACTGTTTTTT.

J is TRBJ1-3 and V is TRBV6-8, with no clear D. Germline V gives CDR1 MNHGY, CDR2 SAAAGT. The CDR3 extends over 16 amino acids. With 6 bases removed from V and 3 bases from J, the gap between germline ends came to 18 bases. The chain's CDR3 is CASRAAGEGHGNTIYF. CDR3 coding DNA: TGTGCCAGCAGAGCGGCAGGTGAAGGTCATGGAAACACCATATATTTT.

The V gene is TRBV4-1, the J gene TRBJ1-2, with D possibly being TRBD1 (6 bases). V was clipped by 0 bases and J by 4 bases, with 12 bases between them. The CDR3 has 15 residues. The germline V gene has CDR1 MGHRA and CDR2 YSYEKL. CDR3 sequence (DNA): TGCGCCAGCAGCCAAGAACAGGGAGTTCTCTATGGCTACACCTTC. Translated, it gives CASSQEQGVLYGYTF.

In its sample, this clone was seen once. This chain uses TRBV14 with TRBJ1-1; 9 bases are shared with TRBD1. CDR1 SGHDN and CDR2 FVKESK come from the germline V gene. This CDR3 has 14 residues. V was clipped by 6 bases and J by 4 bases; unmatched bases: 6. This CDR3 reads CASRGTGRGTEAFF. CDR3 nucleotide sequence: TGTGCCAGCAGAGGGACAGGGAGGGGCACTGAAGCTTTCTTT.

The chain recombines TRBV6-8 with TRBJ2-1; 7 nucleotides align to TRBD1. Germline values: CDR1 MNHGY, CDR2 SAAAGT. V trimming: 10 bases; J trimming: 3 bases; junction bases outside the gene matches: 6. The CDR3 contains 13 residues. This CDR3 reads CATEGQNYNEQFF. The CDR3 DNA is TGTGCCACCGAGGGACAGAACTACAATGAGCAGTTCTTC.

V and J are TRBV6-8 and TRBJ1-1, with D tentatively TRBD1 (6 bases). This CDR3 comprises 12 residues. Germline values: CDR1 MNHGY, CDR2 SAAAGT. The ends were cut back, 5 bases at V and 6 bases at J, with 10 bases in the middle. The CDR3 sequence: CASSREGAEAFF. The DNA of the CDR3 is TGTGCCAGCAGTCGGGAGGGGGCTGAAGCTTTCTTT.

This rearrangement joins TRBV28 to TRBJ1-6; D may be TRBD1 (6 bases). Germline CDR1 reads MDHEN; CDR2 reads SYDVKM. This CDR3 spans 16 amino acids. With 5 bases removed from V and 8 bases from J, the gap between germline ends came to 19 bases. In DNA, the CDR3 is TGTGCCAGCAGTCCATTGACCGGGGGCTTTGATTCACCCCTCCACTTT. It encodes CASSPLTGGFDSPLHF.

The CDR3 here is CASSDLGGSYEQYF. CDR3 sequence (DNA): TGTGCCAGCAGTGATTTAGGGGGCTCCTACGAGCAGTACTTC. This rearrangement joins TRBV9 to TRBJ2-7, with a possible D match to TRBD1 (6 bases). Germline CDR1 and CDR2: SGDLS and YYNGEE. The V gene lost 5 bases and the J gene lost 0 bases, with 12 bases spanning the gap. This CDR3 comprises 14 residues. The full variable domain, with the rest looked up from reference TRBV9 and TRBJ2-7, is DSGVTQTPKHLITATGQRVTLRCSPRSGDLSVYWYQQSLDQGLQFLIQYYNGEERAKGNILERFSAQQFPDLHSELNLSSLELGDSALYFCASSDLGGSYEQYFGPGTRLTVT.

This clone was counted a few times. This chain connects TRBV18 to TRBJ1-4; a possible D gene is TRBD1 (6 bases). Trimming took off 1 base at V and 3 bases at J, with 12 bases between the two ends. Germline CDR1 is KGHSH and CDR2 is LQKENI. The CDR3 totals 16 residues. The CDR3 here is CASSPLQGRSNEKLFF. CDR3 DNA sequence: TGTGCCAGCTCACCACTCCAGGGGCGCTCTAATGAAAAACTGTTTTTT.

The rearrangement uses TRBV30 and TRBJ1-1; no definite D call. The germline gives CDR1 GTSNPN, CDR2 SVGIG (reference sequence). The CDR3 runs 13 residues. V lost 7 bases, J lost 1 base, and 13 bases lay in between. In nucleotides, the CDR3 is TGTGCCTCCTTTACGGTGTCGAACACTGAAGCTTTCTTT. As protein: CASFTVSNTEAFF.

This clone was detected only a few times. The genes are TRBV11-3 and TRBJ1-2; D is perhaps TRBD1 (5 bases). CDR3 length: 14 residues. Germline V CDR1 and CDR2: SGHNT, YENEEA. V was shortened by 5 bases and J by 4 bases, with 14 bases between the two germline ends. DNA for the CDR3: TGTGCCAGCAGCCCAAGCCAGGGATTCTATGGCTACACCTTC. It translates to CASSPSQGFYGYTF.